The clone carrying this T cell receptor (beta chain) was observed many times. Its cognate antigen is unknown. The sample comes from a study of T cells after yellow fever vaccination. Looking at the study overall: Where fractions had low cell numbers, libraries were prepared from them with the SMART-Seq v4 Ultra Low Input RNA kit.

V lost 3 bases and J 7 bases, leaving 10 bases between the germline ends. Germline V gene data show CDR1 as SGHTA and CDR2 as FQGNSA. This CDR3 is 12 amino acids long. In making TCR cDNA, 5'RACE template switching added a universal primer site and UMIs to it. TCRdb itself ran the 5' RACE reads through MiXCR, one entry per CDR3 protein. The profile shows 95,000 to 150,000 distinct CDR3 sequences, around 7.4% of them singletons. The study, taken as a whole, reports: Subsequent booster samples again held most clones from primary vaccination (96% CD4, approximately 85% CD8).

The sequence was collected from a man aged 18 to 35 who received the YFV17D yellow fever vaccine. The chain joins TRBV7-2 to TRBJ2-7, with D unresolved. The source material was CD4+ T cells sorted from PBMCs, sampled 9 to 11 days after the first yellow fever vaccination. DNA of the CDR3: TGTGCCAGCAGCTTTTTCAGTGGGGAGCAGTACTTC. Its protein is CASSFFSGEQYF.